One and the same sample provided the 22 T cell receptor beta chains below, sequenced in a study of blood T cell repertoires in COVID-19 (dated by TCRdb to 2020 to 2022). To prepare the library, the immunoSEQ multiplex PCR assay was applied. Imported from immuneACCESS, the table was reduced by TCRdb to in-frame sequences with V and J called. These copies leave out some clones; in studies compared against another copy, an unresolved V gene accounts for under half, and the cause of the remainder is not known. The sample has approximately 160,000 clones on record, 90% of them singletons. 0.45% to 0.65% of the sample rests with the top ten. The specimen was peripheral blood. The origin of the receptors is a man aged 45-60 years with acute or convalescent COVID-19.

This clone was counted a single time. The chain links TRBV2 to TRBJ2-5; no reliable D call. The germline gives CDR1 SNHLY, CDR2 FYNNEI. V was cut by 7 bases and J by 1 base, with 10 bases left in between. The CDR3 length is 13 residues. Here the CDR3 reads CASNWQFQETQYF. CDR3 bases: TGTGCCAGCAATTGGCAGTTCCAAGAGACCCAGTACTTC. The full variable domain, completed using reference TRBV2 and TRBJ2-5, is EPEVTQTPSHQVTQMGQEVILRCVPISNHLYFYWYRQILGQKVEFLVSFYNNEISEKSEIFDDQFSVERPDGSNFTLKIRSTKLEDSAMYFCASNWQFQETQYFGPGTRLLVL.

This chain joins TRBV7-2 and TRBJ1-5; D is uncertain. Trimming shortened V by 4 bases and J by 5 bases, and 6 bases separated the two germline ends. Per germline, CDR1 SGHTA and CDR2 FQGNSA. This CDR3 has 12 residues. CDR3: CASSSRDQPQHF. CDR3 bases: TGTGCCAGCAGCTCAAGAGATCAGCCCCAGCATTTT. Full variable domain (rest looked up from reference TRBV7-2 and TRBJ1-5): GAGVSQSPSNKVTEKGKDVELRCDPISGHTALYWYRQSLGQGLEFLIYFQGNSAPDKSGLPSDRFSAERTGGSVSTLTIQRTQQEDSAVYLCASSSRDQPQHFGDGTRLSIL.

This chain's CDR3 is CASSLTGGVSYEQYF. CDR3 coding DNA: TGCGCCAGCAGTCTAACAGGGGGGGTCTCCTACGAGCAGTACTTC. V is TRBV4-1 and J is TRBJ2-7; D is perhaps TRBD1 (8 bases). This CDR3 has 15 amino acids. The germline CDR1 and CDR2 sequences are MGHRA and YSYEKL. V lost 6 bases to trimming and J lost 0 bases, with 15 bases between them.

The J gene is TRBJ1-5, the V gene TRBV28, with D maybe TRBD1 (6 bases). The CDR3 spans 12 residues. Germline V gives CDR1 MDHEN, CDR2 SYDVKM. Trimming cost V 10 bases and J 1 base, with 8 bases left between them. The CDR3 bases are TGTGCCACTGACAGGAGCAATCAGCCCCAGCATTTT. Translating gives CATDRSNQPQHF.

The rearrangement joins TRBV6-6 to TRBJ1-1; 8 bases align to TRBD1. The V and J ends lost 6 bases and 0 bases, in that order; junction bases with no gene match: 6. The V gene's germline CDR1 is MNHNY and CDR2 SVGAGI (reference sequence). The CDR3 covers 15 residues. CDR3 region: CASRSGQAMNTEAFF. CDR3 sequence (DNA): TGTGCCAGCAGGTCGGGACAGGCTATGAACACTGAAGCTTTCTTT.

V is TRBV28 and J is TRBJ1-2; D gene uncertain. CDR1 is MDHEN and CDR2 is SYDVKM in the germline V gene. This CDR3 contains 13 residues. The V and J ends lost 4 bases and 5 bases respectively, with 11 bases between them. This CDR3 is CASSWALKYGYTF. The CDR3 region has the DNA TGTGCCAGCAGTTGGGCTCTTAAGTATGGCTACACCTTC.

The chain recombines TRBV7-2 with TRBJ2-3; 8 bases match TRBD2. Unmatched junction bases numbered 8, after V lost 5 bases and J lost 4 bases. The CDR3 is 15 amino acids. Germline V gives CDR1 SGHTA, CDR2 FQGNSA. The CDR3 reads CASSTSGGASDTQYF. CDR3 bases: TGTGCCAGCAGCACCTCCGGGGGGGCGTCAGATACGCAGTATTTT.

The genes are TRBV2 and TRBJ2-1; 11 bases are a match to TRBD2. This CDR3 contains 15 residues. CDR1 and CDR2 (germline): SNHLY, FYNNEI. V shed 3 bases, J shed 5 bases, and the junction held 3 bases outside the gene matches. CDR3 in amino acids: CASSDPTSGDNEQFF. The CDR3 coding sequence is TGTGCCAGCAGTGATCCGACTAGCGGGGACAATGAGCAGTTCTTC.

This chain joins TRBV4-3 and TRBJ1-1, with 12 positions matching TRBD1. Trimming removed 9 bases from V and 6 bases from J; junction bases left unmatched: 5. Germline CDR1 reads LGHNA; CDR2 reads YSLEER. The CDR3 is 13 residues long. CDR3: CASRGTGGSEAFF. CDR3 DNA: TGCGCCAGTCGGGGGACAGGGGGCTCTGAAGCTTTCTTT.

The chain has TRBV5-1 and TRBJ2-3; D not certain. The CDR3 consists of 15 residues. V was pared by 0 bases and J by 0 bases, with 8 bases between. Looked up from germline, CDR1 is SGHRS and CDR2 is YFSETQ. This chain's CDR3 is CASSLVSSSTDTQYF. The CDR3 region has the DNA TGCGCCAGCAGCTTGGTTAGTAGCAGCACAGATACGCAGTATTTT.

The gene calls are TRBV11-2 and TRBJ2-7; D is possibly TRBD2 (5 bases). Trimming shortened V by 3 bases and J by 7 bases, and 10 bases separated the two germline ends. The CDR3 has 12 amino acids. From germline, CDR1 is SGHAT and CDR2 FQNNGV. CDR3: CASSFPTGEQYV. In DNA, the CDR3 is TGTGCCAGCAGCTTCCCAACGGGAGAGCAGTACGTC.

This sequence joins TRBV7-9 and TRBJ1-3; the match to TRBD1 covers 8 bases. The CDR3 has 14 amino acids. Germline CDR1 and CDR2: SEHNR and FQNEAQ (reference sequence). Trimming at V came to 11 bases and at J to 0 bases, leaving 6 bases not matched to a gene. In DNA, the CDR3 is TGTGCCGTGGGACAGGACCTCTCTGGAAACACCATATATTTT. Translation gives CAVGQDLSGNTIYF. The entire variable domain, with the rest obtained from reference TRBV7-9 and TRBJ1-3, is as follows: DTGVSQNPRHKITKRGQNVTFRCDPISEHNRLYWYRQTLGQGPEFLTYFQNEAQLEKSRLLSDRFSAERPKGSFSTLEIQRTEQGDSAMYLCAVGQDLSGNTIYFGEGSWLTVV.

The chain employs TRBV13 and TRBJ2-3, with TRBD2 matching 12 bases. V trimming: 5 bases; J trimming: 4 bases; junction bases outside the gene matches: 7. This CDR3 has 16 amino acids. Germline V gene data show CDR1 as PRHDT and CDR2 as FYEKMQ (reference sequence). The CDR3 coding sequence is TGTGCCAGCAGCCCGAGACTAGCGGGAGTACCAGATACGCAGTATTTT. Translated, it gives CASSPRLAGVPDTQYF.

The chain links TRBV4-1 to TRBJ1-2; maybe TRBD1 (6 bases). CDR1 and CDR2 from the germline V gene are MGHRA and YSYEKL. The germline V and J ends were trimmed by 0 bases and 4 bases, with 12 bases remaining between them. The CDR3 spans 15 residues. The CDR3 protein is CASSQDKGTSYGYTF. CDR3 nucleotides: TGCGCCAGCAGCCAAGATAAGGGGACAAGCTATGGCTACACCTTC.

The J gene is TRBJ1-2, the V gene TRBV3-1 (or the pseudogene TRBV3-2); D might be TRBD1 (6 bases). CDR3 length: 12 amino acids. From germline, CDR1 is LGHDT and CDR2 YNNKEL (reference sequence). Trimming pared 4 bases from V and 3 bases from J, leaving 6 bases between. CDR3 residues: CASSPGDYGYTF. In DNA, the CDR3 is TGTGCCAGCAGCCCAGGGGACTATGGCTACACCTTC.

This chain connects TRBV7-9 to TRBJ2-1; 7 bases are a match to TRBD2. The V gene end was trimmed by 8 bases and the J gene end by 4 bases; junction bases not matched to a gene: 8. CDR3 length: 14 residues. CDR1 and CDR2 from the germline V gene are SEHNR and FQNEAQ (reference sequence). The CDR3 coding sequence is TGTGCCAGCCGTCCTAGCGGTCTTTACAATGAGCAGTTCTTC. Protein: CASRPSGLYNEQFF.

The chain carries TRBV6-2 or TRBV6-3 and TRBJ1-2, with unresolved D. The ends were cut back, 0 bases at V and 6 bases at J, with 20 bases in the middle. The CDR3 spans 17 residues. Germline V gene lookup returns CDR1 MNHEY and CDR2 SVGEGT. Here the CDR3 reads CASSYSSRGSFSDGYTF. The CDR3 bases are TGTGCCAGCAGTTACTCGAGTCGGGGAAGTTTTTCGGATGGCTACACCTTC.

The chain carries TRBV18 and TRBJ2-1; no clear D. This CDR3 is built from 15 residues. Germline V gives CDR1 KGHSH, CDR2 LQKENI. The ends were cut back, 0 bases at V and 2 bases at J, with 8 bases in the middle. The CDR3 spells CASSPPGRAYNEQFF. The CDR3 DNA reads TGTGCCAGCTCACCACCGGGTCGGGCCTACAATGAGCAGTTCTTC.

The chain uses TRBV27 and TRBJ1-6; no reliable D call. This CDR3 is built from 13 residues. V dropped 4 bases and J dropped 7 bases, with 8 bases sitting between them. Per the germline V gene, CDR1 is MNHEY and CDR2 is SMNVEV (reference sequence). CDR3 loop: CASSWRQNSPLHF. CDR3 DNA: TGTGCCAGCAGTTGGCGGCAGAATTCACCCCTCCACTTT.

The chain combines TRBV28 with TRBJ2-2; the match to TRBD1 covers 8 bases. Per the germline V gene, CDR1 is MDHEN and CDR2 is SYDVKM. V was pared by 5 bases and J by 7 bases, with 3 bases of the junction left unmatched. This CDR3 contains 13 residues. This chain's CDR3 is CASSGTGDGELFF. The CDR3 coding sequence is TGTGCCAGCAGTGGGACAGGTGACGGGGAGCTGTTTTTT. The variable domain in full, with the rest retrieved from reference TRBV28 and TRBJ2-2, is DVKVTQSSRYLVKRTGEKVFLECVQDMDHENMFWYRQDPGLGLRLIYFSYDVKMKEKGDIPEGYSVSREKKERFSLILESASTNQTSMYLCASSGTGDGELFFGEGSRLTVL.

The chain recombines TRBV5-4 with TRBJ2-3; 7 nucleotides line up with TRBD1. J was trimmed by 10 bases and V by 2 bases; bases with no gene match: 4. This CDR3 spans 12 amino acids. Per the germline V gene, CDR1 is SGHNT and CDR2 is YYREEE (reference sequence). For the CDR3, the DNA is TGTGCCAGCAGCTTACAGGGGAGTGCGCAGTATTTT. This codes for CASSLQGSAQYF.

The V gene is TRBV9, the J gene TRBJ1-3, with 7 bases fitting TRBD1. Germline V gene data show CDR1 as SGDLS and CDR2 as YYNGEE. The CDR3 is 17 residues long. V lost 4 bases and J lost 0; bases outside the gene matches: 10. DNA of the CDR3: TGTGCCAGCAGCCCAGCCCAGGACAGGAACTCTGGAAACACCATATATTTT. Its protein is CASSPAQDRNSGNTIYF.